A selection of T cell receptor beta chains follows, all from one sample in a study of T-cell memory formation after mild COVID-19. TCRdb independently ran MiXCR on the 5' RACE reads; one entry per CDR3 protein. The table has over 450,000 distinct CDR3 sequences, around 21% seen once; the top ten hold about 12%. Material for sequencing was PBMCs or a T cell subset sorted from them (not recorded which). The receptors were sampled from an adult woman who had mild COVID-19 (a few samples of this study predate the infection). Cell type and time point are not known. Both conserved end residues are part of each CDR3. A D gene is named only where the DNA matches it firmly. Size values are once, few and many counts, or a class for expanded clones, and some rows have none.

clone_size,j_call,d_call,v_call,cdr3_nt,cdr3_aa
many,TRBJ2-7,TRBD1,TRBV7-9,TGTGCCAGCAGCTTTGGGACAGGGAACTACGAGCAGTACTTC,CASSFGTGNYEQYF
few,TRBJ2-7,TRBD1,TRBV27,TGTGCCAGCAGTTTAGCGGGACAGGGGAACGAGCAGTACTTC,CASSLAGQGNEQYF
few,TRBJ2-1,.,TRBV7-2,TGTGCCAGCAGCTTAATCTCCGGGTGGGATGAGCAGTTCTTC,CASSLISGWDEQFF
.,TRBJ2-7,.,TRBV6-2/TRBV6-3,TGTGCCAGCAGTCCCTGGGCGGGTCTTTCCTACGAGCAGTACTTC,CASSPWAGLSYEQYF
few,TRBJ2-3,TRBD1,TRBV10-3,TGTGCCATCAGTGAGCCGCCCGACAGGGTGGATACAGATACGCAGTATTTT,CAISEPPDRVDTDTQYF
few,TRBJ2-7,.,TRBV12-3/TRBV12-4,TGTGCCAGCAGAAGACAGAGCAGTTACGAGCAGTACTTC,CASRRQSSYEQYF
.,TRBJ2-2,TRBD2,TRBV6-1,TGTGCCAGCAGTCCTCTTATCGGACTAGCGGGGGACCTACACACCGGGGAGCTGTTTTTT,CASSPLIGLAGDLHTGELFF
.,TRBJ2-3,.,TRBV19,TGTGCCAGTCGACAGGACTTAGGGGCAGATACGCAGTATTTT,CASRQDLGADTQYF
few,TRBJ1-5,TRBD1,TRBV12-3/TRBV12-4,TGTGCCAGCAGCCCTCTCCTCGACAGGGTCAATCAGCCCCAGCATTTT,CASSPLLDRVNQPQHF
.,TRBJ2-7,TRBD1,TRBV12-3/TRBV12-4,TGTGCCAGCAGTCCCGGACCGGGACAGGCCTCCTACGAGCAGTACTTC,CASSPGPGQASYEQYF
.,TRBJ1-2,.,TRBV11-3,TGTGCCAGCAGCTTAACCGGACGGTCTTGGGGGGGCTACACCTTC,CASSLTGRSWGGYTF
.,TRBJ2-1,TRBD2,TRBV12-3/TRBV12-4,TGTGCCAGCACCCCGTATCCCTTTACTAGCGGGGGGTACAATGAGCAGTTCTTC,CASTPYPFTSGGYNEQFF
few,TRBJ1-1,.,TRBV7-2,TGTGCCAGCAGCCCATTTGAGAGCACTGAAGCTTTCTTT,CASSPFESTEAFF
.,TRBJ2-2,.,TRBV6-5,TGTGCCAGCAGTTACTCAGAAGTAGGGACCGGGGAGCTGTTTTTT,CASSYSEVGTGELFF
few,TRBJ2-5,.,TRBV6-6,TGTGCCAGCAGCCCCCAGCGGATTATAGGGGGGGAGACCCAGTACTTC,CASSPQRIIGGETQYF
few,TRBJ2-7,TRBD1,TRBV18,TGTGCCAGCTCGCAAGGACAGGCCCACGAGCAGTACTTC,CASSQGQAHEQYF
.,TRBJ2-3,.,TRBV6-6,TGTGCCAGCAGCTCCTACCCTCCCACAGATACGCAGTATTTT,CASSSYPPTDTQYF
.,TRBJ2-6,.,TRBV9,TGTGCCAGCAGCCTTCCTATTCTCCCTGGGGCCAACGTCCTGACTTTC,CASSLPILPGANVLTF
few,TRBJ1-2,TRBD1,TRBV20-1,TGCAGTGCTAGAAGACAAGACAGGGGTAACTTCGAAAACTATGGCTACACCTTC,CSARRQDRGNFENYGYTF
.,TRBJ2-3,TRBD2,TRBV10-3,TGTGCCATCAGTGGACTATCGGGAGGTACAGATACGCAGTATTTT,CAISGLSGGTDTQYF
few,TRBJ1-1,.,TRBV7-6,TGTGCCAGCCAGCTCGGGGCAGGGGTGAACACTGAAGCTTTCTTT,CASQLGAGVNTEAFF
few,TRBJ1-4,TRBD1,TRBV5-5,TGTGCCAGCAGCCGGACAGGGATAGCTAATGAAAAACTGTTTTTT,CASSRTGIANEKLFF
.,TRBJ2-1,.,TRBV25-1,TGTGCCAGCTCCTCGGACATTCACAATGAGCAGTTCTTC,CASSSDIHNEQFF
few,TRBJ1-2,.,TRBV4-1,TGCGCCAGCAGCCAAGTTGGCGGTATGGGAACCTTC,CASSQVGGMGTF
.,TRBJ2-3,TRBD1,TRBV7-9,TGTGCCAGCAGCCCGACAGGGGAACTCACAGATACGCAGTATTTT,CASSPTGELTDTQYF
.,TRBJ2-5,TRBD2,TRBV5-1,TGCGCCAGCAGCTTGGCACCTAGCGGGGTCCTGGAGACCCAGTACTTC,CASSLAPSGVLETQYF
.,TRBJ2-1,TRBD1,TRBV5-1,TGCGCCAGCAGCTTGCGGGACAGGGGGCTGAATGAGCAGTTCTTC,CASSLRDRGLNEQFF
.,TRBJ2-3,TRBD2,TRBV5-5,TGTGCCAGCAGCCGGACTAGCGGACAGAAACAGATGTCGCAGTATTTT,CASSRTSGQKQMSQYF
.,TRBJ1-2,.,TRBV29-1,TGCAGCGTTGAGGGAACAGGGAAAAACTATGGCTACACCTTC,CSVEGTGKNYGYTF
.,TRBJ2-1,TRBD1,TRBV3-1,TGTGCCAGCAGCCAAGCCCGACAGGGGAATGAGCAGTTCTTC,CASSQARQGNEQFF
.,TRBJ2-3,.,TRBV20-1,TGCAGTGCCCCCTTGGACTGGACAGATACGCAGTATTTT,CSAPLDWTDTQYF
few,TRBJ2-2,.,TRBV29-1,TGCAGCGTTGCTATAAGTGGGGATCCCACCGGGGAGCTGTTTTTT,CSVAISGDPTGELFF
few,TRBJ1-2,.,TRBV12-3/TRBV12-4,TGTGCCAGCAGTTTAGGGGGTTCTAACTATGGCTACACCTTC,CASSLGGSNYGYTF
.,TRBJ2-7,.,TRBV18,TGTGCCAGCTCCTCGGGGGGACAGACTAGCTCCTACGAGCAGTACTTC,CASSSGGQTSSYEQYF
few,TRBJ2-3,.,TRBV7-9,TGTGCCAGCAGCCCATTAAGCTTGGGGGGAGATACGCAGTATTTT,CASSPLSLGGDTQYF
few,TRBJ1-2,TRBD1,TRBV7-2,TGTGCCAGCAGCTATGACAGGGGTTATGGCTACACCTTC,CASSYDRGYGYTF
few,TRBJ2-1,.,TRBV24-1,TGTGCCACCAGTGATAGGAGGGGACCTAGGGAGACTGAGCAGTTCTTC,CATSDRRGPRETEQFF
few,TRBJ2-3,TRBD2,TRBV6-2/TRBV6-3,TGTGCCAGCAGTTACGTACGGGAGGGGGGCACAGATACGCAGTATTTT,CASSYVREGGTDTQYF
.,TRBJ2-4,TRBD2,TRBV14,TGTGCCAGCAGCCTTAGCGGGGGGGCGAAAAACATTCAGTACTTC,CASSLSGGAKNIQYF
many,TRBJ2-1,TRBD1,TRBV7-3,TGTGCCAGCAGCTTGGGACAGGGCCACAATGAGCAGTTCTTC,CASSLGQGHNEQFF
few,TRBJ2-7,TRBD2,TRBV11-2,TGTGCCAGCAGCTTAGCAGCGGGGGGCTACGAGCAGTACTTC,CASSLAAGGYEQYF
few,TRBJ2-3,.,TRBV6-4,TGTGCCAGCAGTAGGAGGGACACAGATACGCAGTATTTT,CASSRRDTDTQYF
.,TRBJ2-3,TRBD2,TRBV7-2,TGTGCCAGCAGCTGGACTAGTCGCGGCACGACAGATACGCAGTATTTT,CASSWTSRGTTDTQYF
.,TRBJ2-2,.,TRBV4-2,TGTGCCAGCAGCCAAGCCGCGGACAGAGAGCTGTTTTTT,CASSQAADRELFF
few,TRBJ2-1,.,TRBV4-2,TGTGCCAGCAGCCAAGAATACCTTTCCGGATGGCATGAGCAGTTCTTC,CASSQEYLSGWHEQFF
medium-sized,TRBJ2-7,.,TRBV12-3/TRBV12-4,TGTGCCAGCAGTTTCGGGTCTGGTGGCGAGCAGTACTTC,CASSFGSGGEQYF